Following are 22 T cell receptor beta chains from one sample sequenced in a study of T cells in Graves' hyperthyroidism and ophthalmopathy. Using RNA transcripts as the source, TCR beta CDR3 regions were amplified. The TCR CDR3 was amplified in a first-round RT-PCR using the HTBI primer set. TCRdb called the multiplex PCR reads again in MiXCR, with one record for every CDR3 protein. The sample yields a few hundred thousand distinct CDR3 sequences, 21% seen once. Input material: blood. The receptors originated from a woman aged 45-60 years with Graves' hyperthyroidism.

This clonotype was counted many times. The chain has TRBV2 and TRBJ2-5; 10 nucleotides match TRBD1. The V segment lost 7 bases and the J segment 2 bases; nucleotides outside the gene matches: 10. The CDR3 totals 16 residues. Germline V gene data show CDR1 as SNHLY and CDR2 as FYNNEI. The CDR3 region is CASIRQGATGQETQYF. CDR3 nucleotides: TGTGCCAGCATTAGACAGGGGGCGACGGGGCAAGAGACCCAGTACTTC.

This clonotype was detected many times. The CDR3 is CASSLDGSHGAFF. In DNA form, the CDR3 reads TGTGCCAGCAGCTTAGACGGTTCGCACGGGGCTTTCTTT. The genes are TRBV7-9 and TRBJ1-1; no firm D call. The length of the CDR3 is 13 residues. Trimming stripped 1 base from V and 11 bases from J, with 14 bases between. CDR1 SEHNR and CDR2 FQNEAQ come from the germline V gene (reference sequence). Filled out from reference TRBV7-9 and TRBJ1-1, the complete variable domain reads DTGVSQNPRHKITKRGQNVTFRCDPISEHNRLYWYRQTLGQGPEFLTYFQNEAQLEKSRLLSDRFSAERPKGSFSTLEIQRTEQGDSAMYLCASSLDGSHGAFFGQGTRLTVV.

This clonotype was seen ten or more times. The V gene is TRBV7-3, the J gene TRBJ2-5; 15 nucleotides match TRBD2. V shed 5 bases and J 0 bases; nucleotides not matched to a gene: 7. The CDR3 covers 18 residues. Germline values: CDR1 SGHTA, CDR2 FQGTGA. CDR3: CASSPGLAGGEYQETQYF. The CDR3 bases are TGTGCCAGCAGCCCTGGACTAGCGGGGGGGGAGTACCAAGAGACCCAGTACTTC. The full variable domain, with the rest looked up from reference TRBV7-3 and TRBJ2-5, is GAGVSQTPSNKVTEKGKYVELRCDPISGHTALYWYRQSLGQGPEFLIYFQGTGAADDSGLPNDRFFAVRPEGSVSTLKIQRTERGDSAVYLCASSPGLAGGEYQETQYFGPGTRLLVL.

At least ten counts were recorded for this clonotype. This rearrangement joins TRBV12-3 or TRBV12-4 to TRBJ2-3; no clear D. This CDR3 spans 16 amino acids. V dropped 0 bases and J dropped 1 base, with 11 bases sitting between them. The CDR3 DNA follows: TGTGCCAGCAGTTTAGCGATGGGCACCGGCACAGATACGCAGTATTTT. Protein product: CASSLAMGTGTDTQYF.

This clonotype was observed many times. The rearrangement links TRBV7-8 to TRBJ1-4; D possibly corresponds to TRBD1 (5 bases). Germline V lookup: CDR1 SGHVS, CDR2 FQNEAQ. Trimming removed 4 bases at V and 6 bases at J, with 18 bases between. CDR3 length: 16 amino acids. CDR3: CASSSFPGAKHEKLFF. In DNA, the CDR3 is TGTGCCAGCAGCTCTTTCCCCGGGGCTAAGCATGAAAAACTGTTTTTT.

This chain links TRBV19 with TRBJ2-6; perhaps D is TRBD1 or TRBD2 (5 bases each). The CDR3 is made up of 19 amino acids. V was cut by 4 bases and J by 1 base, with 20 bases left in between. The germline V gene encodes CDR1 LNHDA and CDR2 SQIVND (reference sequence). CDR3 in DNA: TGTGCCAGTAGTACCCCATGGGACCGTCGGACGTCTGGGGCCAACGTCCTGACTTTC. Residues: CASSTPWDRRTSGANVLTF. The whole variable domain, remainder taken from reference TRBV19 and TRBJ2-6, is DGGITQSPKYLFRKEGQNVTLSCEQNLNHDAMYWYRQDPGQGLRLIYYSQIVNDFQKGDIAEGYSVSREKKESFPLTVTSAQKNPTAFYLCASSTPWDRRTSGANVLTFGAGSRLTVL.

This sequence joins TRBV2 and TRBJ1-1; D not resolved. The CDR3 is made up of 14 amino acids. With 5 bases removed from V and 1 base from J, the gap between germline ends came to 11 bases. Germline V gene lookup returns CDR1 SNHLY and CDR2 FYNNEI. As DNA, the CDR3 is TGTGCCAGCAGTCAAGACACGCGGAACACTGAAGCTTTCTTT. It specifies CASSQDTRNTEAFF.

This sequence joins TRBV7-9 and TRBJ2-3; TRBD2 aligns across 8 bases. The CDR3 is made up of 17 amino acids. Germline V gives CDR1 SEHNR, CDR2 FQNEAQ (reference sequence). With 2 bases clipped from V and 0 bases from J, the junction kept 7 bases outside the gene matches. The CDR3 is CASSLPRERGSTDTQYF. CDR3 bases: TGTGCCAGCAGCTTACCGCGTGAGCGGGGGAGCACAGATACGCAGTATTTT.

This clonotype was recorded many times. A read error may produce the germline difference seen at one junction end. The genes are TRBV12-3 or TRBV12-4 and TRBJ2-1; 7 bases match TRBD2. The CDR3 is 17 residues long. CDR3 nucleotides: TGTGCCAGCAGTCTAGCGGAAATCTTCAAGTCCTACAATGAGCAGTTCTTC. This sequence encodes CASSLAEIFKSYNEQFF.

This clonotype showed up many times. The rearrangement joins TRBV24-1 to TRBJ1-2; D ambiguous. The germline CDR1 and CDR2 sequences are KGHDR and SFDVKD. V lost 1 base, J lost 8 bases, and 10 bases lay in between. The CDR3 length is 13 residues. DNA of the CDR3: TGTGCCACCAGTGATTTTCGCAGGTCGGGCTACACCTTC. This translates into CATSDFRRSGYTF.

CDR3 residues: CSASTGYSNQPQHF. In DNA form, the CDR3 reads TGCAGTGCTTCTACAGGGTATAGCAATCAGCCCCAGCATTTT. The gene calls are TRBV20-1 and TRBJ1-5; D may be TRBD1 (6 bases). The ends were cut back, 5 bases at V and 0 bases at J, with 11 bases in the middle. This CDR3 contains 14 residues. CDR1 and CDR2 (germline): DFQATT, SNEGSKA (reference sequence).

The genes are TRBV20-1 and TRBJ1-2, with a weak D call TRBD1 (6 bases). Germline V lookup: CDR1 DFQATT, CDR2 SNEGSKA (reference sequence). The CDR3 has 13 residues. With 5 bases removed from V and 2 bases from J, the gap between germline ends came to 12 bases. In nucleotides, the CDR3 is TGCAGTGCTCGACAGGATAAAAACTATGGCTACACCTTC. This codes for CSARQDKNYGYTF.

This clonotype was picked up many times. The chain carries TRBV12-3 or TRBV12-4 and TRBJ1-1; D is undetermined. With 6 bases removed from V and 5 bases from J, the gap between germline ends came to 10 bases. The CDR3 covers 12 residues. The CDR3 DNA reads TGTGCCAGCAGCCTCACGAGGACTGAAGCTTTCTTT. Translated: CASSLTRTEAFF.

V and J are TRBV19 and TRBJ2-1, with 10 bases fitting TRBD2. Losses at the gene ends were 7 bases for V and 10 bases for J; bases not matched to a gene: 7. Per germline, CDR1 LNHDA and CDR2 SQIVND (reference sequence). This CDR3 is 13 amino acids long. CDR3 nucleotide sequence: TGTGCCAGTACCCTCACGGGACTAGCGGAGCAGTTCTTC. Protein: CASTLTGLAEQFF.

There are many counts of this clonotype. This chain links TRBV5-1 with TRBJ2-2, with TRBD2 matching 7 bases. Germline-derived CDR1 and CDR2 are SGHRS and YFSETQ. The CDR3 loop spans 15 amino acids. The V gene end was trimmed by 1 base and the J gene end by 5 bases; junction bases not matched to a gene: 5. The CDR3 DNA sequence: TGCGCCAGCAGCTTGTTAGCGGGCGGAACCGGGGAGCTGTTTTTT. Its protein is CASSLLAGGTGELFF.

This clonotype was counted ten times or more. The V gene is TRBV9, the J gene TRBJ2-7; D gene uncertain. Germline CDR1 and CDR2: SGDLS and YYNGEE. This CDR3 contains 14 residues. The V end lost 0 bases, the J end lost 2 bases, and 9 bases lay between the germline ends. The CDR3 protein is CASSVDARAYEQYF. As DNA, the CDR3 is TGTGCCAGCAGCGTAGATGCTAGGGCCTACGAGCAGTACTTC.

The rearrangement joins TRBV11-2 to TRBJ1-2; tentative D call: TRBD1 (5 bases). The CDR3 runs 14 residues. V was trimmed by 4 bases and J by 8 bases, leaving 17 bases between them. CDR1 and CDR2 from the germline V gene are SGHAT and FQNNGV. The chain's CDR3 is CASSSLTDRRGYTF. CDR3 bases: TGTGCCAGCAGCTCGTTGACAGACCGGAGGGGCTACACCTTC.

This clonotype was found many times. The V call is TRBV12-3 or TRBV12-4, the J call TRBJ2-2; D remains unclear. V was clipped by 3 bases and J by 0 bases, with 5 bases between them. This CDR3 spans 14 amino acids. CDR3 region: CASSFRSNTGELFF. The DNA of the CDR3 is TGTGCCAGCAGTTTTAGGTCGAACACCGGGGAGCTGTTTTTT.

The chain links TRBV20-1 to TRBJ1-2; D is uncertain. Trimming left V 3 bases short and J 5 bases short, with 10 bases between. The CDR3 runs to 12 residues. Germline assignment: CDR1 DFQATT and CDR2 SNEGSKA (reference sequence). The CDR3 DNA sequence: TGCAGTGCTAGCTTTCAGGCATATGGCTACACCTTC. Protein product: CSASFQAYGYTF.

The chain carries TRBV19 and TRBJ2-7; 10 positions match TRBD2. The J segment lost 6 bases and the V segment lost 10 bases, leaving 12 bases of the junction unmatched. Germline V gives CDR1 LNHDA, CDR2 SQIVND (reference sequence). This CDR3 has 14 amino acids. CDR3 in amino acids: CATQSGLAVGEQYF. The CDR3 coding sequence is TGTGCCACTCAGAGTGGACTAGCGGTAGGCGAGCAGTACTTC.

This clonotype showed up many times. This chain joins TRBV2 and TRBJ1-5; unclear D gene. The V end was cut by 3 bases, the J end by 0 bases, with 6 bases between. CDR1 SNHLY and CDR2 FYNNEI come from the germline V gene. The CDR3 has 14 amino acids. Written as DNA, the CDR3 is TGTGCCAGCAGTGATGGGTATAGCAATCAGCCCCAGCATTTT. This codes for CASSDGYSNQPQHF.

This clonotype came up many times. The V call is TRBV5-1, the J call TRBJ2-1, with 8 bases lining up with TRBD1. The germline V gene has CDR1 SGHRS and CDR2 YFSETQ. This CDR3 has 16 amino acids. The ends lost 4 bases at V and 7 bases at J; junction bases unmatched: 13. CDR3 in DNA: TGCGCCAGCAGCCCAATTAACAGGGGGTCGCTGAATGAGCAGTTCTTC. Translation: CASSPINRGSLNEQFF.